The 9 T cell receptor beta chains below were found in one sample sequenced in a study of cytomegalovirus exposure and HLA in healthy donors. A multiplex PCR was run with 60 Vbeta primers and 13 Jbeta primers. Clones were read by immunoSEQ multiplex PCR, and TCRdb kept only the in-frame ones, dropping some. The table includes some 60,000 clones, 70% to 75% detected once. Material: PBMCs. Receptors originate from a woman in her twenties or thirties in good health and CMV-seronegative.

The rearrangement links TRBV30 to TRBJ1-5; no firm D call. V dropped 0 bases and J dropped 4 bases, with 7 bases sitting between them. CDR3 length equals 13 residues. In germline, CDR1 is GTSNPN, CDR2 SVGIG (reference sequence). The DNA for the CDR3 is TGTGCCTGGAGTGTAACCGAGAATCAGCCCCAGCATTTT. Its protein is CAWSVTENQPQHF.

This rearrangement joins TRBV4-1 to TRBJ1-3; TRBD1 is a possible D gene (6 bases). The CDR3 extends over 15 amino acids. The germline V and J ends were trimmed by 4 bases and 0 bases, with 10 bases remaining between them. CDR1 MGHRA and CDR2 YSYEKL come from the germline V gene. CDR3 DNA: TGCGCCAGCAGCCGGAGACAGGACTCTGGAAACACCATATATTTT. Protein: CASSRRQDSGNTIYF.

This sequence joins TRBV10-1 and TRBJ2-1; 8 nucleotides align to TRBD1. This CDR3 spans 15 amino acids. Trimming cost V 10 bases and J 7 bases; bases outside gene matches: 15. CDR1 is WNHNN, CDR2 SYGVQD, per germline (reference sequence). CDR3 nucleotide sequence: TGCGCCACCTCGGCCGAACAGGGGGGCAGGAATGAGCAGTTCTTC. Its translation is CATSAEQGGRNEQFF.

V gene TRBV15 combines with J gene TRBJ2-1, with a possible D match to TRBD1 (6 bases). Germline CDR1 and CDR2: LNHNV and YYDKDF (reference sequence). The CDR3 loop spans 16 amino acids. Trimming stripped 1 base from V and 1 base from J, with 11 bases between. The CDR3: CATSRGGRNSYNEQFF. CDR3 nucleotides: TGTGCCACCAGCAGAGGGGGGCGTAATTCCTACAATGAGCAGTTCTTC.

The table lists this clone with a few counts. J is TRBJ2-7 and V is TRBV6-5, with TRBD2 matching over 14 bases. This CDR3 contains 16 residues. Germline V gene data show CDR1 as MNHEY and CDR2 as SVGAGI. J gave up 6 bases and V 1 base, and 5 bases lay outside the gene matches. The DNA of the CDR3 is TGTGCCAGCAGTTACTTACGGACTAGCGGGAGGCGCGAGCAGTACGTC. Translating gives CASSYLRTSGRREQYV.

The chain employs TRBV6-6 and TRBJ2-7; no definite D call. Between the trimmed V and J ends, which lost 4 bases and 2 bases, there was a span of 15 bases. The CDR3 runs to 15 residues. CDR1 is MNHNY, CDR2 SVGAGI, per germline (reference sequence). CDR3 amino acids: CASSSTAGGAYEQYV. The CDR3 DNA follows: TGTGCCAGCAGTTCGACGGCCGGTGGGGCCTACGAGCAGTACGTC.

J is TRBJ2-7 and V is TRBV28; TRBD2 matches at 10 bases. CDR3 size: 16 residues. V dropped 6 bases and J dropped 0; count of bases not matched to a gene: 8. The germline V gene has CDR1 MDHEN and CDR2 SYDVKM. The CDR3 sequence is CASRPAGGTSSYEQYF. The DNA for the CDR3 is TGTGCCAGCAGACCAGCGGGAGGGACGTCCTCCTACGAGCAGTACTTC.

The chain couples TRBV4-3 to TRBJ2-1; 8 bases match TRBD2. J gave up 6 bases and V 1 base, and 5 bases lay outside the gene matches. This CDR3 is 15 amino acids long. The germline V gene encodes CDR1 LGHNA and CDR2 YSLEER. CDR3 coding DNA: TGCGCCAGCAGCCAAGGGGGGACTAGATTCAATGAGCAGTTCTTC. It encodes CASSQGGTRFNEQFF.

The chain carries TRBV28 and TRBJ1-4, with 11 positions matching TRBD1. CDR1 and CDR2 (germline): MDHEN, SYDVKM. Unmatched junction bases numbered 6, after V lost 6 bases and J lost 3 bases. The CDR3 spans 16 residues. CDR3 protein: CASRMGQGVANEKLFF. The CDR3 coding sequence is TGTGCCAGCAGGATGGGACAGGGGGTAGCTAATGAAAAACTGTTTTTT.